This T cell receptor beta chain was identified in a study of T-cell reconstitution after alpha-beta-depleted transplantation in children. Preparation of the TCRbeta library was carried out with unique molecular identifiers. TCRdb re-called the PCR reads through MiXCR, storing one row per CDR3 protein. The data contain roughly 200,000 distinct CDR3 sequences, under 13% of them seen just once; the ten biggest clones take up approximately 30%. Germline-derived CDR1 and CDR2 are SSHAT and FNYEAQ (reference sequence). The CDR3 extends over 13 amino acids. Whole-study findings and limits: TCRbeta diversity was high at day 60 in some patients (a result of surviving recipient T cells and thymic progenitors). Among T cells one year after transplant, newly produced cells accounted for most counts and diversity. About two months after transplant, alpha-beta T cells reportedly came from several hundred expanded graft clones.

This clonotype was counted ten times or more. The antigen is undetermined. Germline is not matched at one junction end, which may reflect a read error. The J gene is TRBJ2-7, the V gene TRBV7-7; 8 bases fit TRBD2. Here the sequenced sample was PBMCs, taken before TCRalphabeta/CD19-depleted stem cell transplant. The source of this sequence is a child under three years old with acute myeloid leukemia, due to receive a stem cell transplant. CDR3 bases: TGTGCTAGCAGCTTAGACAGCGGGAGCGAGCAGTACTTC. The encoded protein is CASSLDSGSEQYF.